Sequencing of this T cell receptor (beta chain) was carried out in a study of Ad26.COV2.S vaccination and SARS-CoV-2 variants. Study information: Within the COV1001 Ad26.COV2.S trial arm, the donor was enrolled.

CDR1 and CDR2 from the germline V gene are SGHRS and YFSETQ. The CDR3 totals 15 residues. Unmatched junction bases numbered 2, after V lost 0 bases and J lost 2 bases. The repertoire was sequenced with immunoSEQ multiplex PCR; TCRdb's copy has only in-frame clones and lacks some. The data contain around 400,000 clones, more than 80% of them singletons. The sample's treatment: around 19 received Ad26.COV2.S at low or high dose, single or two shots; about five received placebo; per-sample allocation not given. The study sampled participants on day 63 after the first vaccine or placebo injection. The TCR sequence derives from a person between 18 and 60 years old who received the Ad26.COV2.S COVID-19 vaccine or a placebo. This chain uses TRBV5-1 with TRBJ2-1; 7 nucleotides align to TRBD1. The sequencing here drew on peripheral blood, taken in a trial of Ad26.COV2.S vaccine versus placebo. DNA of the CDR3: TGCGCCAGCAGCTTGGGGGGGACAGCCTACAATGAGCAGTTCTTC. Encoded protein: CASSLGGTAYNEQFF.